The 29 T cell receptor beta chains presented below share a single source sample, sequenced in a study of CXCR3-negative and CXCR3-positive naive CD8 T cells (dated by TCRdb to between 2017 and 2020). No antigen has been identified for these receptors. Sequencer: NextSeq 550. The Human TCR Profiling Kit (MiLaboratory) was used to prepare UMI-labeled 5' RACE TRB cDNA libraries. Through TCRdb reprocessing, the reads give one entry per CDR3 protein sequence; DNA is omitted. The sample's records list about 120,000 distinct CDR3 sequences. The ten most abundant clones make up 0.5% to 0.7% of the sample. General conclusions and limits of the study: TRB CDR3s from CXCR3-positive naive cells showed higher hydrophobicity (lower Kidera factor 4), lower energy, and higher strength and volume indices than CXCR3-negative naive cells.

Material for sequencing was naive CXCR3+ CD8+ T cells from blood. The cell subset or site label here, explained by the study, means: CD45RO-CCR7+CD27+CD95- naive CD8+ T cells expressing CXCR3 (TNR3+). These receptors came from a human donor in good health. Some clones in this sample may be carry-over from other donors' samples.

This chain joins TRBV9 and TRBJ2-7. The germline V gene has CDR1 SGDLS and CDR2 YYNGEE. This CDR3 has 12 residues. The CDR3 is CASAGTSYEQYF.

V is TRBV28 and J is TRBJ2-7; the TRBD1 assignment by TCRdb is unverifiable without DNA. From germline, CDR1 is MDHEN and CDR2 SYDVKM. This CDR3 has 14 amino acids. This CDR3 reads CASSFRGKDYEQYF.

V usage is TRBV14 and J usage is TRBJ2-1; TCRdb returns TRBD2, unconfirmable since there is no DNA. Germline values: CDR1 SGHDN, CDR2 FVKESK. This CDR3 contains 17 residues. The CDR3 spells CASSQDPGLEVDNEQFF.

The rearrangement joins TRBV20-1 to TRBJ1-2; TCRdb designates TRBD1, a call that cannot be tested without DNA. The germline CDR1 and CDR2 sequences are DFQATT and SNEGSKA (reference sequence). The length of the CDR3 is 14 residues. CDR3 sequence: CSAKGTEQNYGYTF.

This sequence joins TRBV27 and TRBJ2-7. From germline, CDR1 is MNHEY and CDR2 SMNVEV (reference sequence). This CDR3 has 14 residues. The CDR3 is CASSLHRGLYEQYF.

The rearrangement links TRBV19 to TRBJ2-1; TCRdb picks TRBD2, but there is no DNA to check that call. Germline V CDR1 and CDR2: LNHDA, SQIVND (reference sequence). The CDR3 has 14 residues. CDR3 protein: CASSWTSGTNEQFF.

The rearrangement joins TRBV29-1 to TRBJ2-1; as DNA is missing, the TRBD2 call by TCRdb cannot be tested. CDR1 SQVTM and CDR2 ANQGSEA come from the germline V gene. This CDR3 is 13 amino acids long. CDR3: CSVEGDSGNEQFF.

This chain joins TRBV5-1 and TRBJ2-3; TCRdb calls TRBD1, which cannot be checked without DNA. This CDR3 has 15 residues. Germline-derived CDR1 and CDR2 are SGHRS and YFSETQ. The CDR3 reads CASSLEGGFIDTQYF.

The genes are TRBV3-1 and TRBJ2-1; TCRdb gives TRBD1 as the D gene, but with no DNA this cannot be confirmed. The CDR3 length is 19 residues. Germline values: CDR1 LGHDT, CDR2 YNNKEL (reference sequence). The CDR3 spells CASSQDRWTGRSSYNEQFF.

The V call is TRBV7-8, the J call TRBJ2-7; TCRdb gives TRBD2 as the D gene, but with no DNA this cannot be confirmed. This CDR3 is built from 16 residues. Germline lookup yields CDR1 SGHVS and CDR2 FQNEAQ. CDR3 residues: CASSLGTQTPLGEQYF.

The chain couples TRBV6-2 or TRBV6-3 to TRBJ1-1; TCRdb indicates TRBD1, and absent DNA this call remains unverified. CDR3 size: 14 residues. CDR1 and CDR2 (germline): MNHEY, SVGEGT. This CDR3 is CASTPQGASTEAFF.

V gene TRBV27 combines with J gene TRBJ2-5; there is no DNA to check the TCRdb D call of TRBD1. CDR1 is MNHEY and CDR2 is SMNVEV in the germline V gene (reference sequence). There are 15 residues in the CDR3. The CDR3 loop is CASSFGALPGETQYF.

The chain links TRBV27 to TRBJ2-5. The CDR3 contains 15 residues. The germline CDR1 and CDR2 sequences are MNHEY and SMNVEV (reference sequence). CDR3 loop: CASSFLEQRQETQYF.

J is TRBJ2-2 and V is TRBV29-1; TCRdb indicates TRBD1, and absent DNA this call remains unverified. This CDR3 region has 13 residues. Germline V gene lookup returns CDR1 SQVTM and CDR2 ANQGSEA. CDR3 sequence reads: CSVRDPNTGELFF.

V gene TRBV29-1 combines with J gene TRBJ2-3; TCRdb's D gene call, TRBD1, goes unchecked for lack of DNA. The V gene's germline CDR1 is SQVTM and CDR2 ANQGSEA. The length of the CDR3 is 18 residues. Here the CDR3 reads CSVVGIQWTGGNTDTQYF.

The chain links TRBV7-9 to TRBJ1-2; TCRdb outputs TRBD1, but without DNA this stays unchecked. CDR3 length equals 13 residues. Germline CDR1 is SEHNR and CDR2 is FQNEAQ (reference sequence). The CDR3 protein is CASSFDRVHGYTF.

The chain recombines TRBV3-2 with TRBJ2-7; TCRdb designates TRBD2, a call that cannot be tested without DNA. TRBV3-2 is described as a pseudogene. This CDR3 has 15 residues. The CDR3 region is CASSQDKRVSGEQYF.

V gene TRBV5-6 combines with J gene TRBJ2-1; the D call of TRBD2 rests on TCRdb alone, since no DNA is present to check it. Germline V gene sequence: CDR1 SGHDT, CDR2 YYEEEE. This CDR3 is 16 amino acids long. CDR3 sequence reads: CASSLPGGDLRGEQFF.

The chain recombines TRBV7-3 with TRBJ2-3; the TCRdb D gene call, TRBD1, has no DNA to confirm it. Looked up from germline, CDR1 is SGHTA and CDR2 is FQGTGA. The CDR3 is made up of 15 amino acids. This CDR3 reads CASSDTGGNTDTQYF.

The V call is TRBV29-1, the J call TRBJ2-7; without DNA, the TCRdb call of TRBD2 cannot be checked. This CDR3 has 14 amino acids. Germline V lookup: CDR1 SQVTM, CDR2 ANQGSEA. The CDR3 loop is CSAHYGSSSYEQYF.

V is TRBV29-1 and J is TRBJ1-2. This CDR3 is built from 13 residues. Germline V gene lookup returns CDR1 SQVTM and CDR2 ANQGSEA. CDR3 region: CSVETSRNYGYTF.

The chain combines TRBV11-2 with TRBJ1-2. CDR3 length: 15 amino acids. The germline CDR1 and CDR2 sequences are SGHAT and FQNNGV. The CDR3 here is CASSSDVDGDYGYTF.

V and J are TRBV7-8 and TRBJ2-3; there is no DNA to check the TCRdb D call of TRBD2. This CDR3 region has 16 residues. Germline-derived CDR1 and CDR2 are SGHVS and FQNEAQ. CDR3 residues: CASSQKAGGRTDTQYF. The full variable domain, in which reference TRBV7-8 and TRBJ2-3 provide the parts outside the CDR3, is GAGVSQSPRYKVAKRGQDVALRCDPISGHVSLFWYQQALGQGPEFLTYFQNEAQLDKSGLPSDRFFAERPEGSVSTLKIQRTQQEDSAVYLCASSQKAGGRTDTQYFGPGTRLTVL.

The rearrangement uses TRBV13 and TRBJ1-2; TCRdb's D call, TRBD1, is unchecked because there is no DNA. Germline V gene sequence: CDR1 PRHDT, CDR2 FYEKMQ (reference sequence). The CDR3 has 15 amino acids. The CDR3 here is CASSSRQGQNYGYTF. Full variable domain (rest looked up from reference TRBV13 and TRBJ1-2): AAGVIQSPRHLIKEKRETATLKCYPIPRHDTVYWYQQGPGQDPQFLISFYEKMQSDKGSIPDRFSAQQFSDYHSELNMSSLELGDSALYFCASSSRQGQNYGYTFGSGTRLTVV.

The J gene is TRBJ2-1, the V gene TRBV5-6; there is no DNA to check the TCRdb D call of TRBD1. The germline V gene has CDR1 SGHDT and CDR2 YYEEEE. The CDR3 has 14 residues. The CDR3 sequence: CASSLAGGVDEQFF.

This chain uses TRBV29-1 with TRBJ2-7. Germline lookup yields CDR1 SQVTM and CDR2 ANQGSEA. This CDR3 region has 11 residues. The CDR3 loop reads CSVGVGNEQYF.

V and J are TRBV7-9 and TRBJ2-7; TCRdb gives TRBD1 as the D gene, but with no DNA this cannot be confirmed. Germline CDR1 is SEHNR and CDR2 is FQNEAQ (reference sequence). The CDR3 is made up of 12 amino acids. CDR3 amino acids: CASSLAGDEQCF. Combining the CDR3 with reference TRBV7-9 and TRBJ2-7 gives the whole variable domain DTGVSQNPRHKITKRGQNVTFRCDPISEHNRLYWYRQTLGQGPEFLTYFQNEAQLEKSRLLSDRFSAERPKGSFSTLEIQRTEQGDSAMYLCASSLAGDEQCFGPGTRLTVT.

V usage is TRBV5-5 and J usage is TRBJ2-7; TCRdb gives TRBD1 as the D gene, but with no DNA this cannot be confirmed. The CDR3 has 14 residues. CDR1 is SGHKS and CDR2 is YYEKEE in the germline V gene (reference sequence). The CDR3 is CASSLGAGGFEQYF.

CDR3 amino acids: CASSTSPGTALNGYTF. This sequence joins TRBV7-2 and TRBJ1-2. CDR1 is SGHTA and CDR2 is FQGNSA in the germline V gene. The CDR3 covers 16 residues. The full variable domain, with the rest looked up from reference TRBV7-2 and TRBJ1-2, is GAGVSQSPSNKVTEKGKDVELRCDPISGHTALYWYRQSLGQGLEFLIYFQGNSAPDKSGLPSDRFSAERTGGSVSTLTIQRTQQEDSAVYLCASSTSPGTALNGYTFGSGTRLTVV.